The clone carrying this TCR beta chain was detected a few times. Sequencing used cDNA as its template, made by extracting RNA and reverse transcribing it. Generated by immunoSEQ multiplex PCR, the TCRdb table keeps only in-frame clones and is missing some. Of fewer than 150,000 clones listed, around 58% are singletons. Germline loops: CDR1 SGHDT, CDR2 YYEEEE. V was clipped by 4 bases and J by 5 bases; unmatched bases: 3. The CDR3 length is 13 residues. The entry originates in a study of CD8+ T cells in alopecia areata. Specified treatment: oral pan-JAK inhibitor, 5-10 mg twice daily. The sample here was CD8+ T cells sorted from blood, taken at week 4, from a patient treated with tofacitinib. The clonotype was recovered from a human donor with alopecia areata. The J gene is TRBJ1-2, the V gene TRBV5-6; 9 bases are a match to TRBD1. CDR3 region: CASSNDRGYGYTF. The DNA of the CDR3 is TGTGCCAGCAGCAACGACAGGGGGTATGGCTACACCTTC.